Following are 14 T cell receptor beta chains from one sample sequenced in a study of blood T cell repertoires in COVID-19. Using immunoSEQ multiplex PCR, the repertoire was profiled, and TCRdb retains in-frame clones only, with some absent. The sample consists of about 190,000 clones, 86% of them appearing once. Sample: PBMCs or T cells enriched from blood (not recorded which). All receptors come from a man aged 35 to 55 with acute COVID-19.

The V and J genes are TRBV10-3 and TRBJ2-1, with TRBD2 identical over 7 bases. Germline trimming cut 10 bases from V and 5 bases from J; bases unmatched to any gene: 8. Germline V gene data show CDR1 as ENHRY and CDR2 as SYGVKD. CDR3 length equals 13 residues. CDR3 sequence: CATTSAQDNEQFF. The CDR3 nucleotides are TGTGCCACTACTAGCGCCCAAGACAATGAGCAGTTCTTC.

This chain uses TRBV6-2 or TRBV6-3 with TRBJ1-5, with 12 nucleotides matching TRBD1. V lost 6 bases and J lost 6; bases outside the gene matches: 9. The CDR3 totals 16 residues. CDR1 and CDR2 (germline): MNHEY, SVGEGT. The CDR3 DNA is TGTGCCAGCAGCCTCTACCGGGACAGGGGGCTTCAGCCCCAGCATTTT. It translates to CASSLYRDRGLQPQHF.

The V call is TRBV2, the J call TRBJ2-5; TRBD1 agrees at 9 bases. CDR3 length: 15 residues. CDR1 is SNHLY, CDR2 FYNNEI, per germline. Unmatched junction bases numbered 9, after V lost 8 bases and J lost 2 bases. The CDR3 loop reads CASRRQTGGQETQYF. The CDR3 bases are TGTGCCAGCCGTCGGCAGACAGGGGGTCAAGAGACCCAGTACTTC.

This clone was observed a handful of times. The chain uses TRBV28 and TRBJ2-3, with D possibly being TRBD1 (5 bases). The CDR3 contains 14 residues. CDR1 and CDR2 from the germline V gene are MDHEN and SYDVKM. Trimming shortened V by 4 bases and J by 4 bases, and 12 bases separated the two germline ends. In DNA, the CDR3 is TGTGCCAGCAGTTCTGAGAAGGGGTCAGATACGCAGTATTTT. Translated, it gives CASSSEKGSDTQYF.

The CDR3 spells CASSVLVRGTGELFF. The CDR3, as DNA: TGTGCCAGCAGCGTCCTAGTCAGGGGTACCGGGGAGCTGTTTTTT. The gene calls are TRBV7-8 and TRBJ2-2; D perhaps matches TRBD1 (6 bases). Per germline, CDR1 SGHVS and CDR2 FQNEAQ. V lost 5 bases, J lost 5 bases, and 15 bases lay in between. The CDR3 loop spans 15 amino acids.

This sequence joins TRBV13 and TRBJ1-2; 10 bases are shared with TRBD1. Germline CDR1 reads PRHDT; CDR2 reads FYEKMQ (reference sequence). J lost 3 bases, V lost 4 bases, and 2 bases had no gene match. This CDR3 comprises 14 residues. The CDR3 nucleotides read TGTGCCAGCAGCTCTGGACAGGGGGACTATGGCTACACCTTC. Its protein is CASSSGQGDYGYTF.

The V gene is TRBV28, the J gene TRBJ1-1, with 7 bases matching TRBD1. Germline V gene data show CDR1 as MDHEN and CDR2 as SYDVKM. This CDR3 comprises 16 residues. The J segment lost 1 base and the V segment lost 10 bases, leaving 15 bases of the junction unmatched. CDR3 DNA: TGTGCCATCAACCGGGACAGTAAAACGGGGAACACTGAAGCTTTCTTT. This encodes CAINRDSKTGNTEAFF.

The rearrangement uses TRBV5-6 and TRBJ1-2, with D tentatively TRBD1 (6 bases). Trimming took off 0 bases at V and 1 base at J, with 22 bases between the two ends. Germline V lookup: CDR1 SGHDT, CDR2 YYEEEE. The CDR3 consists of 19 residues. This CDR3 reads CASSLDLTWDTAFNYGYTF. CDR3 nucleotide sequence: TGTGCCAGCAGCTTGGATTTGACGTGGGACACTGCCTTTAACTATGGCTACACCTTC.

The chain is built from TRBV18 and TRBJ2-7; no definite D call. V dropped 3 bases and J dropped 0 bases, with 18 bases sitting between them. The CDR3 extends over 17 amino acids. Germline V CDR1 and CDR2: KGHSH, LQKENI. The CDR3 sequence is CASSPLEQYSSSYEQYF. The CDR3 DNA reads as TGTGCCAGCTCACCTTTGGAACAGTATTCAAGCTCCTACGAGCAGTACTTC.

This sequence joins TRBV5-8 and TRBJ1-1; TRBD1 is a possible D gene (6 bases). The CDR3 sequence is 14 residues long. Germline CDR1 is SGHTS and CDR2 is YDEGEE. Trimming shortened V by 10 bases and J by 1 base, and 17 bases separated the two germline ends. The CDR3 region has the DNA TGTGCCTCCCCAGGGGTAGTAAGGAACACTGAAGCTTTCTTT. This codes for CASPGVVRNTEAFF.

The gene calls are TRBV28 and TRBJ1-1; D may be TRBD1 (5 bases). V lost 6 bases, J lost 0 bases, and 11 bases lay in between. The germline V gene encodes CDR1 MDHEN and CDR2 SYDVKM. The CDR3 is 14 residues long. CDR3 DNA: TGTGCCAGCAGGGGACTGGGCGTGAACACTGAAGCTTTCTTT. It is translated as CASRGLGVNTEAFF. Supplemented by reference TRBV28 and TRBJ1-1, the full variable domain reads DVKVTQSSRYLVKRTGEKVFLECVQDMDHENMFWYRQDPGLGLRLIYFSYDVKMKEKGDIPEGYSVSREKKERFSLILESASTNQTSMYLCASRGLGVNTEAFFGQGTRLTVV.

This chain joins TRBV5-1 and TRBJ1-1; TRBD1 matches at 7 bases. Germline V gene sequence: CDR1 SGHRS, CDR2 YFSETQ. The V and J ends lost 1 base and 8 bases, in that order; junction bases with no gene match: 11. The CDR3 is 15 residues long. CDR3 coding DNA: TGCGCCAGCAGCTTGTTGGCCCGACAGGGTGGAGAAGCTTTCTTT. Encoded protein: CASSLLARQGGEAFF.

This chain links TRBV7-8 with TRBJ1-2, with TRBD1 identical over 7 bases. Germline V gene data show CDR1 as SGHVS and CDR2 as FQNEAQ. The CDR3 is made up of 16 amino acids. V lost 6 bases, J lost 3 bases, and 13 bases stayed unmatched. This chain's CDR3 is CASRPRSGQADYGYTF. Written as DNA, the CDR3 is TGTGCCAGCAGACCTCGGAGTGGACAGGCAGACTATGGCTACACCTTC. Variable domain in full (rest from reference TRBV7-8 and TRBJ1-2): GAGVSQSPRYKVAKRGQDVALRCDPISGHVSLFWYQQALGQGPEFLTYFQNEAQLDKSGLPSDRFFAERPEGSVSTLKIQRTQQEDSAVYLCASRPRSGQADYGYTFGSGTRLTVV.

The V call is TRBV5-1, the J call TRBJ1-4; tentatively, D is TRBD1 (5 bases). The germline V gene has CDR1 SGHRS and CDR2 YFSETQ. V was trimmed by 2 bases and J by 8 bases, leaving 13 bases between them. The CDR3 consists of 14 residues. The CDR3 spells CASSFSGGQEKLFF. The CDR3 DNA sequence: TGCGCCAGCAGCTTTAGCGGGGGTCAGGAAAAACTGTTTTTT.